Following are 23 T cell receptor beta chains from one sample sequenced in a study of T cell repertoires in cytomegalovirus infection. The antigens these receptors bind are not known. TCRdb fed the reads into MiXCR, producing one record per CDR3 protein. Here the sample spans about 920,000 distinct CDR3 sequences, under 40% being singletons. The starting material was cultured CD8+ T cells from PBMCs, obtained from culture after CMV antigen stimulation. Receptors were obtained from a human donor in good health (CMV status not recorded). Some clones in this sample may be carry-over from other donors' samples.

The chain uses TRBV7-9 and TRBJ2-7; either TRBD1 or TRBD2 may supply D (5 bases each). Germline lookup yields CDR1 SEHNR and CDR2 FQNEAQ (reference sequence). The CDR3 length is 13 residues. V lost 8 bases and J 2 bases, leaving 13 bases between the germline ends. The CDR3 sequence: CASWGTDPYEQYF. CDR3 nucleotide sequence: TGTGCCAGCTGGGGGACGGATCCCTACGAGCAGTACTTC.

The chain recombines TRBV7-2 with TRBJ2-7, with D hard to call. Germline CDR1 is SGHTA and CDR2 is FQGNSA. This CDR3 has 14 amino acids. The CDR3 loop is CASSLGAGTYEQHV. CDR3 sequence (DNA): TGTGCCAGCAGCTTAGGGGCAGGAACCTACGAGCAGCACGTC.

The chain carries TRBV7-4 and TRBJ2-7; 8 bases align to TRBD1. Germline V gives CDR1 SGHVT, CDR2 SQSDAQ. The CDR3 contains 14 residues. Trimming took 4 bases from V and 2 from J; bases not matched to a gene: 4. CDR3 nucleotide sequence: TGTGCCAGCAGCTACAGGGGGTCAACCTACGAGCAGTACTTC. Amino acids: CASSYRGSTYEQYF.

This clonotype was detected only a few times. The V gene is TRBV12-3 or TRBV12-4, the J gene TRBJ2-1; D is ambiguous. Between the trimmed V and J ends, which lost 6 bases and 2 bases, there was a span of 11 bases. The CDR3 spans 14 residues. The CDR3 loop is CASSGWGPYNEQFF. The CDR3, as DNA: TGTGCCAGCAGCGGGTGGGGTCCCTACAATGAGCAGTTCTTC.

This clonotype was observed at least ten times. The J gene is TRBJ1-2, the V gene TRBV7-2, with unresolved D. In germline, CDR1 is SGHTA, CDR2 FQGNSA. The V end was cut by 5 bases, the J end by 5 bases, with 18 bases between. The CDR3 sequence is 15 residues long. CDR3 nucleotides: TGTGCCAGCAGCCGAGACTCATGGGGTCCTTATGGCTACACCTTC. Its translation: CASSRDSWGPYGYTF.

The rearrangement joins TRBV19 to TRBJ1-2; D gene ambiguous. Germline V gene sequence: CDR1 LNHDA, CDR2 SQIVND (reference sequence). The V gene lost 3 bases and the J gene lost 3 bases, with 8 bases spanning the gap. This CDR3 is built from 13 residues. In DNA, the CDR3 is TGTGCCAGTAGTATTGTCTCGGACTATGGCTACACCTTC. Its protein is CASSIVSDYGYTF.

This clonotype has just a few counts. The chain is built from TRBV4-1 and TRBJ2-1; 7 positions agree with TRBD2. There are 15 residues in the CDR3. CDR1 and CDR2 (germline): MGHRA, YSYEKL. V shed 1 base and J 7 bases; nucleotides not matched to a gene: 7. CDR3 DNA sequence: TGCGCCAGCAGCCAAGTCCCAGCGGGGTATAATGAGCAGTTCTTC. As protein: CASSQVPAGYNEQFF.

On this clonotype itself: This may be a read error, as it is one base from a much larger clone. The rearrangement links TRBV7-8 to TRBJ2-5; the match to TRBD1 covers 7 bases. The germline V gene has CDR1 SGHVS and CDR2 FQNEAQ. The length of the CDR3 is 15 residues. Here the CDR3 reads CVSTMPRQGRETQYF. For the CDR3, the DNA is TGTGTCAGCACTATGCCCCGACAGGGAAGAGAGACCCAGTACTTC.

Many counts were recorded for this clonotype. The gene calls are TRBV7-9 and TRBJ2-5, with D perhaps matching TRBD2 (7 bases). The germline V gene has CDR1 SEHNR and CDR2 FQNEAQ (reference sequence). The germline V and J ends were trimmed by 5 bases and 3 bases, with 13 bases remaining between them. CDR3 length equals 14 residues. DNA of the CDR3: TGTGCCAGCAGCGGGGGGGCGATGGAAGAGACCCAGTACTTC. Protein product: CASSGGAMEETQYF.

The chain recombines TRBV28 with TRBJ2-6, with D perhaps TRBD1 or TRBD2 (5 bases each). Trimming took off 5 bases at V and 2 bases at J, with 19 bases between the two ends. The germline V gene encodes CDR1 MDHEN and CDR2 SYDVKM. The CDR3 extends over 18 amino acids. The CDR3 protein is CASSPPGPERTGANVLTF. The CDR3 region has the DNA TGTGCCAGCAGTCCCCCGGGACCCGAACGGACTGGGGCCAACGTCCTGACTTTC.

The chain combines TRBV5-6 with TRBJ2-1, with D hard to call. The germline V gene has CDR1 SGHDT and CDR2 YYEEEE. This CDR3 is 13 amino acids long. V shed 0 bases and J shed 10 bases, with 11 bases lying between them. DNA for the CDR3: TGTGCCAGCAGCTTGGTACCCGTGGGGGAGCAGTTCTTC. It yields the protein CASSLVPVGEQFF.

J is TRBJ1-4 and V is TRBV7-6; 8 nucleotides agree with TRBD1. The CDR3 loop spans 16 amino acids. The ends lost 4 bases at V and 2 bases at J; junction bases unmatched: 6. Germline V lookup: CDR1 SGHVS, CDR2 FNYEAQ. The CDR3 DNA follows: TGTGCCAGCAGCTCCGGGACAGGCGGTACTAATGAAAAACTGTTTTTT. Translation gives CASSSGTGGTNEKLFF.

The chain carries TRBV29-1 and TRBJ1-1; D call uncertain. This CDR3 comprises 14 residues. Germline lookup yields CDR1 SQVTM and CDR2 ANQGSEA. V was trimmed by 6 bases and J by 5 bases, leaving 19 bases between them. The CDR3 sequence: CSVADWEEKTEAFF. CDR3 sequence (DNA): TGCAGCGTCGCCGACTGGGAAGAGAAGACTGAAGCTTTCTTT.

This clonotype was counted a few times. V is TRBV7-6 and J is TRBJ2-1; D is unclear. Germline V gives CDR1 SGHVS, CDR2 FNYEAQ. This CDR3 has 15 residues. Deletions cut 3 bases from V and 8 bases from J, with 17 bases between. The CDR3 DNA reads TGTGCCAGCAGCTTCCGGGCGCTTGGGGTTGATGAGCAGTTCTTC. This sequence encodes CASSFRALGVDEQFF.

There are a few counts of this clonotype. The chain couples TRBV6-5 to TRBJ2-3, with 8 bases matching TRBD1. V trimming: 5 bases; J trimming: 1 base; junction bases outside the gene matches: 5. Per germline, CDR1 MNHEY and CDR2 SVGAGI. The length of the CDR3 is 15 residues. The CDR3 DNA reads TGTGCCAGCAGTCCCACGGACAGGGGCACAGATACGCAGTATTTT. This gives the protein CASSPTDRGTDTQYF.

J is TRBJ1-5 and V is TRBV12-3 or TRBV12-4; no definite D call. V was cut by 8 bases and J by 6 bases, with 20 bases left in between. The CDR3 totals 15 residues. CDR3 sequence: CASGLAWELAQPQHF. The CDR3 DNA sequence: TGTGCCAGCGGCTTAGCTTGGGAATTGGCTCAGCCCCAGCATTTT.

This clonotype occurred a few times. The CDR3 region is CASSHLTGWNTEAFF. CDR3 bases: TGTGCCAGCAGCCACTTAACAGGATGGAACACTGAAGCTTTCTTT. The chain recombines TRBV7-8 with TRBJ1-1; perhaps TRBD1 as D (5 bases). Trimming took 5 bases from V and 1 from J, leaving 14 bases between them. Germline lookup yields CDR1 SGHVS and CDR2 FQNEAQ. There are 15 residues in the CDR3.

The chain recombines TRBV7-9 with TRBJ2-2; 9 bases map to TRBD1. The CDR3 has 15 residues. Germline V gene lookup returns CDR1 SEHNR and CDR2 FQNEAQ (reference sequence). J lost 3 bases, V lost 4 bases, and 3 bases had no gene match. CDR3 sequence: CASSSRTGDTGELFF. CDR3 nucleotide sequence: TGTGCCAGCAGCTCCAGGACAGGGGACACCGGGGAGCTGTTTTTT.

This clonotype was seen more than once but under ten times. V is TRBV4-1 and J is TRBJ2-3, with 7 positions matching TRBD2. The germline CDR1 and CDR2 sequences are MGHRA and YSYEKL. Trimming took 0 bases from V and 4 from J; bases not matched to a gene: 4. The CDR3 runs to 15 residues. This chain's CDR3 is CASSQDTGLADTQYF. The DNA for the CDR3 is TGCGCCAGCAGCCAAGATACAGGACTAGCAGATACGCAGTATTTT.

The gene calls are TRBV12-3 or TRBV12-4 and TRBJ2-7, with 9 bases fitting TRBD2. V lost 4 bases and J lost 2; bases outside the gene matches: 6. The CDR3 length is 15 residues. Here the CDR3 reads CASSWASGAPYEQYF. The CDR3, as DNA: TGTGCCAGCAGTTGGGCTAGCGGGGCTCCCTACGAGCAGTACTTC.

The rearrangement joins TRBV12-3 or TRBV12-4 to TRBJ2-6, with TRBD1 matching over 9 bases. This CDR3 has 18 amino acids. J gave up 0 bases and V 8 bases, and 11 bases lay outside the gene matches. The CDR3 sequence: CASRYRGRYLSGANVLTF. CDR3 DNA sequence: TGTGCCAGCCGCTACAGGGGGCGATACCTCTCTGGGGCCAACGTCCTGACTTTC.

As regards this clonotype: An end of the junction does not agree with germline; a read error may underlie this. This chain links TRBV5-4 with TRBJ2-3; possibly TRBD1 or TRBD2 for D (6 bases each). This CDR3 has 15 residues. Germline V lookup: CDR1 SGHNT, CDR2 YYREEE (reference sequence). The CDR3 loop is CVSSLAGGRPDTQYF. In DNA, the CDR3 is TGTGTCAGCAGCTTGGCTGGGGGGCGTCCAGATACGCAGTATTTT. The variable domain in full, completed from reference TRBV5-4 and TRBJ2-3, reads ETGVTQSPTHLIKTRGQQVTLRCSSQSGHNTVSWYQQALGQGPQFIFQYYREEENGRGNFPPRFSGLQFPNYSSELNVNALELDDSALYLCVSSLAGGRPDTQYFGPGTRLTVL.

The chain employs TRBV2 and TRBJ2-3; no clear D gene. Trimming pared 1 base from V and 3 bases from J, leaving 20 bases between. The germline gives CDR1 SNHLY, CDR2 FYNNEI. The CDR3 is 18 residues long. This chain's CDR3 is CASSEVLGFELSTDTQYF. In DNA form, the CDR3 reads TGTGCCAGCAGTGAAGTACTCGGGTTCGAGCTCTCTACAGATACGCAGTATTTT.